A selection of T cell receptor beta chains follows, all from one sample in a study of blood T cell repertoires in COVID-19. Assay used: immunoSEQ multiplex PCR; TCRdb lists only in-frame clones, some missing. The data contain 180,000 or so clones, roughly 85% of them seen just once; the ten biggest clones take up about 4.6%. Sequencing input: PBMCs or T cells enriched from blood (not recorded which). The receptors derive from a woman aged 45-65 years who had recovered from COVID-19. Each CDR3 is given with its conserved first and last residue. D genes are given only for firm matches. Clone size is shown for a subset of rows, as once, few, many or a class of expanded clone.

cdr3_aa cdr3_nt v_call d_call j_call clone_size
CASSVGGDPTEAFF TGCGCCAGCAGTGTAGGGGGCGACCCCACTGAAGCTTTCTTT TRBV5-1 TRBD1 TRBJ1-1 .
CASSSLSGYTF TGTGCCAGCAGCTCCCTTAGTGGCTACACCTTC TRBV11-2 . TRBJ1-2 .
CASSQDPGMGATDTQYF TGCGCCAGCAGCCAAGATCCCGGGATGGGGGCCACAGATACGCAGTATTTT TRBV4-3 . TRBJ2-3 many
CASSLDREGDYAEAFF TGTGCCAGCAGCTTAGACAGGGAAGGCGACTATGCTGAAGCTTTCTTT TRBV5-6 TRBD1 TRBJ1-1 many
CASSVGSLAGKNEQFF TGTGCCAGCAGCGTAGGATCCCTAGCGGGAAAGAATGAGCAGTTCTTC TRBV9 TRBD2 TRBJ2-1 .
CASSGGQGGSDTQYF TGTGCCAGCAGCGGCGGACAGGGGGGGTCAGATACGCAGTATTTT TRBV9 TRBD1 TRBJ2-3 .
CSVVGAGNTIYF TGCAGCGTTGTAGGGGCCGGAAACACCATATATTTT TRBV29-1 . TRBJ1-3 .
CASTGYLNTEAFF TGTGCCAGCACGGGGTACCTGAACACTGAAGCTTTCTTT TRBV2 . TRBJ1-1 .
CASSLAGAYNQPQHF TGTGCCAGCAGTTTAGCCGGAGCGTACAATCAGCCCCAGCATTTT TRBV28 . TRBJ1-5 .
CASGTGTTYGYTF TGTGCCAGCGGGACAGGGACAACCTATGGCTACACCTTC TRBV28 TRBD1 TRBJ1-2 .
CAWSDRGYEQFF TGTGCCTGGAGTGACAGGGGCTATGAGCAGTTCTTC TRBV30 TRBD1 TRBJ2-1 .
CASSLVRQETQYF TGTGCCAGCAGCTTAGTCAGGCAAGAGACCCAGTACTTC TRBV7-3 . TRBJ2-5 few
CASSSYGTGSGNTIYF TGTGCCAGCAGCTCTTACGGGACAGGCTCTGGAAACACCATATATTTT TRBV7-8 TRBD1 TRBJ1-3 few
CASSQAFLARTDTQYF TGCGCCAGCAGCCAAGCTTTTCTGGCCCGCACAGATACGCAGTATTTT TRBV4-1 . TRBJ2-3 .
CASSLGPTSGGWTSTDTQYF TGCGCCAGCAGCTTGGGACCTACTAGCGGGGGTTGGACTAGCACAGATACGCAGTATTTT TRBV5-1 TRBD2 TRBJ2-3 .
CASSLDLAGPPDTQYF TGTGCCAGCAGTCTGGACCTAGCGGGACCCCCAGATACGCAGTATTTT TRBV7-2 TRBD2 TRBJ2-3 .
CASKNLAGGHGEQFF TGTGCCAGCAAAAACCTAGCGGGGGGGCATGGTGAGCAGTTCTTC TRBV2 TRBD2 TRBJ2-1 few
CASGLAGGPSEQFF TGTGCCAGCGGACTAGCGGGAGGGCCTAGTGAGCAGTTCTTC TRBV9 TRBD2 TRBJ2-1 .
CAIMGYIRGAGELFF TGTGCCATAATGGGCTACATCAGGGGGGCCGGGGAGCTGTTTTTT TRBV11-2 . TRBJ2-2 .
CASMRTANTGELFF TGTGCCAGCATGCGGACAGCGAACACCGGGGAGCTGTTTTTT TRBV28 . TRBJ2-2 .